This T cell receptor beta chain originates from a study of regulatory T cells in long-lasting Graves disease. Overall study context: Antithyroid drug exposure in newly diagnosed Graves' patients had lasted under 3 months. Notes on the study in general: Persistent Graves' patients showed reduced TCR diversity versus newly diagnosed patients.

The germline CDR1 and CDR2 sequences are SEHNR and FQNEAQ (reference sequence). The CDR3 is 16 residues long. V was clipped by 5 bases and J by 5 bases; unmatched bases: 14. In this sample, this clonotype turned up many times. What it binds is not known. Time point specified: newly diagnosed GD, antithyroid drugs for less than 3 months. Isolated PBMC RNA provided the starting material for the TCR library. CDR3 regions were amplified by Arm-PCR using iRepertoire HTBI primers to build TCR beta libraries. MiXCR, applied by TCRdb to the multiplex PCR reads, yields one record per CDR3 protein. The table shows around 230,000 distinct CDR3 sequences, with 15% to 20% occurring only once.

This specimen consisted of peripheral blood mononuclear cells (PBMCs), obtained at new diagnosis, from a patient treated with antithyroid drugs. This clonotype originated in a female donor with Graves disease. V is TRBV7-9 and J is TRBJ1-1; 7 positions match TRBD1. CDR3 DNA sequence: TGTGCCAGCAGCCCAATAGGCGGGACAGTTTTAACTGAAGCTTTCTTT. This gives the protein CASSPIGGTVLTEAFF.